This TCR beta chain stems from a study of read filtering for tumor transcriptome and immune sequencing (TCRdb year 2020). As for the study more broadly: The cohort was composed of 17 to 20 male and roughly 15 female patients, with a mean age of roughly 61 years and an age range of about 45 to 90. By revised international staging, eight or nine patients were R-ISS I, roughly 17 were R-ISS II and more than five were R-ISS III. After DNase treatment, whole-transcriptome libraries were prepared with the TruSeq RNA Access Library Prep Kit. Per sample, about 4.05 to 11 million TCR-region mapped reads were obtained with IR-seq, compared with only 85 to 1273 with RNA-seq. Using the same bone marrow samples, the study compared TCR repertoires obtained by targeted immune repertoire sequencing with those obtained by bulk whole-transcriptome sequencing. As a main aim, a read-filtering strategy for immune repertoire data was addressed, with the specific question being whether clonotypes supported by a single read should be removed.

General findings and caveats noted by the study authors: Compared with RNA-seq, IR-seq captured clonotypes at much greater depth and more reliably, and a smaller IR-seq throughput was enough to identify most of the shared clonotypes. The correlation between IR-seq and RNA-seq shared clonotype proportions was increased by removal of single-read clonotypes. The sorted CD138-negative fraction was a mixed bone marrow immune population, not purified T cells. In IR-seq, 80% to 85% of clonotypes but 3% to 4.5% of total reads were represented by single-read clonotypes, whereas in RNA-seq, about 69% of clonotypes and about 40% of reads were represented by single-read clonotypes.

This clonotype was counted at least ten times. Its binding antigen is unknown. Base qualities are not at hand, and no much larger clone is one base apart. Per the germline V gene, MDHEN is the CDR1 and SYDVKM is the CDR2. Compared with germline, V lacks 5 bases and J lacks 7 bases; bases without a gene match: 7. The CDR3 runs 14 amino acids, cysteine and phenylalanine included. CDR3 DNA only is kept here, 42 bases in frame from base 1. Each patient had bone marrow sampled at the time of active disease. Bone marrow mononuclear cells were isolated by Ficoll-Hypaque density gradient centrifugation. Myeloma plasma cells were removed and CD138-negative cells were collected by negative selection after labeling with CD138 magnetic microbeads on a MACS separator. Flow cytometry on an Attune NxT with CD138 antibodies was used to check the purity of the isolated cells. TRIzol reagent was used to extract total RNA, which was then quantified with a NanoDrop spectrophotometer. Paired RNA-seq and IR-seq were performed on each patient's CD138-negative bone marrow sample.

Starting from 350 to 450 ng RNA, TCR libraries were constructed with the Immunoverse kit using molecular barcoded adaptors that cover the alpha/delta and beta/gamma chains. TCR library preparation used the same RNA that was used for transcriptome sequencing. TCR libraries were sequenced on an Illumina HiSeq 4000 with 2 x 150 cycles. In the paper's pipeline: Using MiXCR, which included quality filtering and error correction, TCR reads were aligned to human V, D, J and C references and then assembled into CDR3 clonotypes. Clonotype counts and gene usage diversity were analyzed with the tcR package in R. For inspection of raw mapping reads, RNA-seq reads were mapped by STAR aligner version 2.5.3a onto GRCh37 of the human genome. IR-seq fastq files were randomly downsampled with Seqtk 1.3 to test the effect of sequencing depth on detected clonotypes. Using fastp at Q25 and MiXCR, TCRdb reprocessed the public reads and kept productive beta chains. Rows merge per CDR3 protein into single entries with the most common DNA and genes. Here the V and J calls rest on TCRdb's processing, not on the authors' analysis. The sample data list 75,000 to 95,000 distinct CDR3 sequences, and roughly 21% of these were observed just once. Over 9.5% of the sample comes from the top ten.

This clonotype was sampled from a donor at least 40 years old with multiple myeloma. The sequenced material came from a population of CD138-negative cells sorted from bone marrow. Taken with the paper, the label for cell subset or site translates to: bone marrow mononuclear cells depleted of CD138+ plasma/myeloma cells by negative magnetic selection. This sequence uses TRBV28 and TRBJ1-4; 7 bases in the middle match TRBD1. The DNA reads TGTGCCAGCAGTCCTTCAGGGGGTGGTGAAAAACTGTTTTTT. Protein translation: CASSPSGGGEKLFF.